What follows are 4 T cell receptor beta chains derived from one specimen sequenced in a study of T cell responses to AZD1222 COVID-19 vaccine. Some clones are missing from TCRdb's copy, which holds only in-frame ones; the method was immunoSEQ multiplex PCR. Of about 83,000 clones listed, around 89% were seen once; the top ten hold roughly 5%. This sample comprised peripheral blood, obtained on day 0 of MenACWY control vaccination. The receptors were sampled from an adult in good health.

The chain combines TRBV7-2 with TRBJ2-7, with a tentative D call TRBD2 (6 bases). The CDR3 has 16 residues. Trimming left V 8 bases short and J 3 bases short, with 23 bases between. The germline V gene has CDR1 SGHTA and CDR2 FQGNSA. The CDR3 loop reads CASASPPGRTNYEQYF. The CDR3, as DNA: TGTGCCAGCGCCTCACCTCCGGGACGGACTAACTACGAGCAGTACTTC.

Only one count was recorded for this clone. V gene TRBV9 combines with J gene TRBJ2-2, with 8 nucleotides matching TRBD1. J was trimmed by 5 bases and V by 4 bases; bases with no gene match: 10. Germline V gene data show CDR1 as SGDLS and CDR2 as YYNGEE. The CDR3 contains 16 residues. As DNA, the CDR3 is TGTGCCAGCAGCCCCACGGACAGGGCGGGGACCGGGGAGCTGTTTTTT. Its protein product is CASSPTDRAGTGELFF. Using reference TRBV9 and TRBJ2-2 for the parts outside the CDR3, the full variable domain is DSGVTQTPKHLITATGQRVTLRCSPRSGDLSVYWYQQSLDQGLQFLIQYYNGEERAKGNILERFSAQQFPDLHSELNLSSLELGDSALYFCASSPTDRAGTGELFFGEGSRLTVL.

The CDR3 here is CATSDHQPSGANVLTF. The CDR3 bases are TGTGCCACCAGTGACCACCAACCCTCTGGGGCCAACGTCCTGACTTTC. The chain has TRBV24-1 and TRBJ2-6; D remains unclear. V lost 4 bases and J 0 bases, leaving 9 bases between the germline ends. The CDR3 consists of 16 residues. Germline V gene lookup returns CDR1 KGHDR and CDR2 SFDVKD.

The chain combines TRBV6-5 with TRBJ2-2; maybe TRBD2 (5 bases). The germline V and J ends were trimmed by 5 bases and 1 base, with 11 bases remaining between them. Germline V gene sequence: CDR1 MNHEY, CDR2 SVGAGI. This CDR3 contains 15 residues. The CDR3 loop reads CASSPRTENTGELFF. The CDR3 DNA follows: TGTGCCAGCAGTCCCCGGACTGAGAACACCGGGGAGCTGTTTTTT.